Below are 8 T cell receptor beta chains sequenced from a single sample in a study of CD8 T cells in Susac syndrome. Random hexamers were used to reverse transcribe an amount of roughly 0.45 to 1 ug RNA. Via MiXCR, TCRdb re-called the immunoSEQ multiplex PCR reads, giving one row per CDR3 protein. The data hold 330,000 or so distinct CDR3 sequences, with roughly 85% observed a single time. Sequenced input: CD8+ T cells from PBMCs. These receptors came from a human donor with multiple sclerosis.

CDR3 region: CASSLDGLLHEAFF. The DNA for the CDR3 is TGTGCCAGCAGCTTAGATGGACTCCTTCATGAAGCTTTCTTT. This chain uses TRBV7-9 with TRBJ1-1; no definite D call. The CDR3 runs 14 residues. Trimming shortened V by 1 base and J by 7 bases, and 13 bases separated the two germline ends. Per germline, CDR1 SEHNR and CDR2 FQNEAQ (reference sequence). The full variable domain, in which reference TRBV7-9 and TRBJ1-1 provide the parts outside the CDR3, is DTGVSQNPRHKITKRGQNVTFRCDPISEHNRLYWYRQTLGQGPEFLTYFQNEAQLEKSRLLSDRFSAERPKGSFSTLEIQRTEQGDSAMYLCASSLDGLLHEAFFGQGTRLTVV.

The rearrangement uses TRBV5-4 and TRBJ1-3, with a possible D match to TRBD1 (5 bases). CDR3 length: 15 amino acids. Trimming removed 4 bases at V and 4 bases at J, with 15 bases between. Germline assignment: CDR1 SGHNT and CDR2 YYREEE (reference sequence). CDR3 loop: CASSRTTGSGNTIYF. In nucleotides, the CDR3 is TGTGCCAGCAGCCGTACCACAGGATCCGGAAACACCATATATTTT.

The gene calls are TRBV12-3 or TRBV12-4 and TRBJ2-3; TRBD2 matches 9 bases. V was pared by 3 bases and J by 5 bases, with 12 bases of the junction left unmatched. The CDR3 length is 17 residues. This CDR3 reads CASSFRPSGTRLDTQYF. CDR3 sequence (DNA): TGTGCCAGCAGTTTCCGACCTAGCGGGACCAGGCTAGATACGCAGTATTTT.

The chain recombines TRBV20-1 with TRBJ2-2; 9 nucleotides line up with TRBD2. The germline V gene encodes CDR1 DFQATT and CDR2 SNEGSKA (reference sequence). V was pared by 3 bases and J by 3 bases, with 2 bases of the junction left unmatched. The CDR3 totals 14 residues. This CDR3 is CSASGTSHTGELFF. DNA of the CDR3: TGCAGTGCTAGTGGGACTAGCCACACCGGGGAGCTGTTTTTT.

V is TRBV25-1 and J is TRBJ2-7; no clear D. Trimming removed 0 bases from V and 0 bases from J, with 9 bases in between. This CDR3 has 15 residues. Germline V gene data show CDR1 as MGHDK and CDR2 as SYGVNS. The CDR3 DNA sequence: TGTGCCAGCAGTGAATATAAGAGGAGCTCCTACGAGCAGTACTTC. It specifies CASSEYKRSSYEQYF.

The rearrangement links TRBV27 to TRBJ2-1; 8 nucleotides agree with TRBD2. The CDR3 is 16 residues long. J was trimmed by 0 bases and V by 6 bases; bases with no gene match: 7. Germline loops: CDR1 MNHEY, CDR2 SMNVEV (reference sequence). CDR3 protein: CASRISSGSSYNEQFF. The CDR3 DNA sequence: TGTGCCAGCAGGATATCAAGCGGGAGCTCCTACAATGAGCAGTTCTTC.

This clonotype was detected only once. The V call is TRBV4-3, the J call TRBJ1-2; D is perhaps TRBD1 (5 bases). Per germline, CDR1 LGHNA and CDR2 YSLEER. V lost 0 bases, J lost 4 bases, and 12 bases lay in between. This CDR3 region has 15 residues. CDR3 bases: TGCGCCAGCAGCCAAGAACAGGCCCATGGCTATGGCTACACCTTC. This encodes CASSQEQAHGYGYTF.

The chain recombines TRBV12-3 or TRBV12-4 with TRBJ2-1; D is possibly TRBD1 (6 bases). The V gene lost 6 bases and the J gene lost 5 bases, with 14 bases spanning the gap. The CDR3 extends over 14 amino acids. The CDR3 region has the DNA TGTGCCAGCAGGGTACAGGGAATCCACAATGAGCAGTTCTTC. Its protein is CASRVQGIHNEQFF.